These T cell receptor beta chains were read from a single sample in a study of T-cell reconstitution after alpha-beta-depleted transplantation in children. One entry per CDR3 protein, called by TCRdb with MiXCR from the PCR reads. The data contain approximately 590,000 distinct CDR3 sequences, 8% to 11% of them seen just once; the ten biggest clones take up 4%. The starting material was PBMCs from the stem cell graft donor, obtained from the stem cell graft. Receptors originate from a human donor who donated a stem cell graft to a child with acute myeloid leukemia. The CDR3 runs from the conserved cysteine through the conserved F or W. A D gene is named only where the DNA matches it firmly.

j_call d_call v_call cdr3_aa
TRBJ2-5 TRBD2 TRBV12-3/TRBV12-4 CASSPNSGQTQYF
TRBJ2-7 NA TRBV30 CAWRGPAVGQYF
TRBJ1-1 TRBD1 TRBV5-8 CASSLEGQRNTEAFF
TRBJ2-1 NA TRBV19 CASKSWEYNEQFF
TRBJ2-3 NA TRBV7-2 CASSLDPGKTDTQYF
TRBJ1-6 NA TRBV3-1 CASSPSLWTPLHF
TRBJ2-1 NA TRBV7-8 CASSWAAYYNEQFF
TRBJ2-1 TRBD2 TRBV29-1 CSVGVSGRADAHEQFF
TRBJ2-6 NA TRBV19 CASSVAGFGNVLTF
TRBJ2-7 TRBD1 TRBV4-3 CASSQDRQGAYEQYF